This is a list of T cell receptor beta chains from one sample in a study of beta chain features in type 1 diabetes. The method was immunoSEQ multiplex PCR; TCRdb's version includes in-frame clones alone and lacks a portion of them. The sample records around 240,000 clones, 9% to 10% being singletons. Sequencing used naive CD4+ T cells from blood. The receptors stem from a woman under 30 in good health. The CDR3 runs from the conserved cysteine through the conserved F or W. Each record gives: V gene, D gene, J gene, clone size, CDR3 protein, CDR3 DNA. D genes are given only for firm matches. Not every row has a clone size; where given, it reads once, few, many or a size class.

TRBV30	TRBD2	TRBJ2-1	-	CAWIPGRGNEQFF	TGTGCCTGGATCCCCGGGAGGGGGAATGAGCAGTTCTTC
TRBV6-5	-	TRBJ2-2	-	CASRVGGPNTGELFF	TGTGCCAGCAGGGTGGGGGGGCCAAACACCGGGGAGCTGTTTTTT
TRBV6-1	-	TRBJ1-2	few	CASSKGQANYGYTF	TGTGCCAGCAGTAAAGGGCAAGCTAACTATGGCTACACCTTC
TRBV18	-	TRBJ2-7	-	CASSAGLAYEQYF	TGTGCCAGCTCCGCGGGGTTGGCCTACGAGCAGTACTTC
TRBV5-5	-	TRBJ2-5	-	CASSLVAGDPRGETQYF	TGTGCCAGCAGCTTGGTGGCAGGGGACCCGAGAGGGGAGACCCAGTACTTC
TRBV9	TRBD2	TRBJ2-1	-	CASSAAGGYNEQFF	TGTGCCAGCAGCGCAGCGGGGGGTTACAATGAGCAGTTCTTC
TRBV29-1	-	TRBJ1-4	few	CSVGGVNEKLFF	TGCAGCGTTGGGGGGGTCAATGAAAAACTGTTTTTT
TRBV2	TRBD2	TRBJ2-7	few	CASSPGLATYEQYF	TGTGCCAGCAGTCCGGGACTAGCGACGTACGAGCAGTACTTC
TRBV19	TRBD1	TRBJ2-1	many	CATADRDGNEQFF	TGTGCCACCGCGGACAGGGACGGCAATGAGCAGTTCTTC
TRBV6-5	-	TRBJ2-7	-	CASSYSRDTDSYEQYF	TGTGCCAGCAGTTACTCGAGGGACACTGACTCCTACGAGCAGTACTTC
TRBV19	TRBD1	TRBJ2-7	-	CASRAQGTGATYEQYF	TGTGCCAGTAGGGCTCAGGGGACAGGAGCTACCTACGAGCAGTACTTC
TRBV5-5	TRBD1	TRBJ2-7	few	CASSGGQGGLPYEQYF	TGTGCCAGCAGCGGGGGACAGGGGGGACTTCCCTACGAGCAGTACTTC
TRBV9	TRBD1	TRBJ2-3	few	CASSPNTWGGQGIDTQYF	TGTGCCAGCAGCCCGAACACTTGGGGGGGACAGGGAATAGATACGCAGTATTTT
TRBV9	TRBD2	TRBJ2-2	-	CASSGRPTSGRTNTGELFF	TGTGCCAGCAGCGGAAGACCGACTAGCGGGAGGACGAACACCGGGGAGCTGTTTTTT
TRBV11-2	TRBD1	TRBJ2-5	-	CASSLDRTGFRETQYF	TGTGCCAGCAGCTTAGATCGGACAGGGTTCAGGGAGACCCAGTACTTC
TRBV5-1	TRBD1	TRBJ2-7	few	CASSFGPAGQAYEQYF	TGCGCCAGCAGCTTCGGTCCTGCGGGACAGGCCTACGAGCAGTACTTC
TRBV19	TRBD1	TRBJ1-2	-	CASSRQGVSGYTF	TGTGCCAGTAGCCGACAGGGGGTCTCTGGCTACACCTTC
TRBV7-9	-	TRBJ2-7	few	CASSLQETYEQYF	TGTGCCAGCAGCTTACAGGAAACCTACGAGCAGTACTTC
TRBV7-3	TRBD1	TRBJ1-1	-	CASSSGQGSEAFF	TGTGCCAGCAGCTCGGGACAGGGGAGTGAAGCTTTCTTT
TRBV7-7	-	TRBJ1-1	few	CASSRVTGLAFF	TGTGCTAGCAGCCGAGTAACAGGGCTAGCTTTCTTT
TRBV7-3	-	TRBJ1-2	-	CASSLGGDGYTF	TGTGCCAGCAGCTTGGGGGGGGATGGCTACACCTTC
TRBV4-1	-	TRBJ2-7	few	CASSQANTVPYEQYF	TGCGCCAGCAGCCAAGCGAATACTGTCCCCTACGAGCAGTACTTC
TRBV11-2	-	TRBJ1-1	few	CASSPLTLREAFF	TGTGCCAGCAGCCCTCTCACCCTGAGAGAAGCTTTCTTT
TRBV18	TRBD2	TRBJ2-1	-	CASSPGGYNEQFF	TGTGCCAGCTCACCGGGAGGGTACAATGAGCAGTTCTTC
TRBV7-3	-	TRBJ2-3	-	CASSPQGLDTQYF	TGTGCCAGCAGCCCCCAGGGCCTAGATACGCAGTATTTT
TRBV30	-	TRBJ1-2	few	CAWSVARGTNYGYTF	TGTGCCTGGAGTGTCGCGAGGGGGACTAACTATGGCTACACCTTC
TRBV30	-	TRBJ1-1	-	CAWTRRRQYEAFF	TGTGCCTGGACCCGGCGCAGGCAGTATGAAGCTTTCTTT
TRBV7-6	TRBD1	TRBJ1-6	few	CASSPRQGRDSYNSPLHF	TGTGCCAGCAGCCCCCGACAGGGGCGGGATTCTTATAATTCACCCCTCCACTTT
TRBV9	TRBD1	TRBJ2-1	-	CASSERQGTYNEQFF	TGTGCCAGCAGCGAGAGACAGGGGACCTACAATGAGCAGTTCTTC
TRBV12-5	-	TRBJ1-1	-	CASGLVRSGEAFF	TGTGCTAGTGGTTTGGTTCGGTCAGGAGAAGCTTTCTTT
TRBV5-1	-	TRBJ2-7	few	CASSPSSYEQYF	TGCGCCAGCAGCCCGAGCTCCTACGAGCAGTACTTC
TRBV11-1	-	TRBJ2-3	few	CASSLAERATDTQYF	TGTGCCAGCAGCTTAGCAGAGCGGGCCACAGATACGCAGTATTTT
TRBV6-1	-	TRBJ2-5	-	CASSEGAGVGETQYF	TGTGCCAGCAGTGAGGGGGCGGGAGTGGGAGAGACCCAGTACTTC
TRBV5-1	TRBD2	TRBJ2-1	few	CASSSGTSNEQFF	TGCGCCAGCAGCTCCGGGACTAGCAATGAGCAGTTCTTC
TRBV30	TRBD1	TRBJ2-5	-	CAWSVNRGETQYF	TGTGCCTGGAGTGTAAACAGGGGAGAGACCCAGTACTTC
TRBV5-4	TRBD1	TRBJ2-5	-	CASNSWGTGEQETQYF	TGTGCCAGCAACTCGTGGGGGACAGGGGAACAAGAGACCCAGTACTTC
TRBV29-1	-	TRBJ1-2	-	CSVAGSIF	TGCAGCGTGGCCGGGTCCATCTTC
TRBV4-1	-	TRBJ1-6	few	CASSQVGGIQNSPLHF	TGCGCCAGCAGCCAAGTCGGGGGGATACAAAATTCACCCCTCCACTTT
TRBV9	-	TRBJ2-1	few	CASSVSGSSYNEQFF	TGTGCCAGCAGCGTAAGCGGAAGCTCCTACAATGAGCAGTTCTTC
TRBV5-1	-	TRBJ2-5	few	CASSRERQETQYF	TGCGCCAGCAGCCGGGAGAGGCAAGAGACCCAGTACTTC
TRBV5-1	TRBD2	TRBJ2-3	-	CASSTGPREGQYF	TGCGCCAGCAGCACGGGCCCAAGGGAGGGGCAGTATTTT